Listed here are 2 T cell receptor beta chains from one sample, sequenced in a study of beta chain features in type 1 diabetes. The entirety of the isolated RNA underwent reverse transcription, so expressed TCRB transcripts were sequenced. Using immunoSEQ multiplex PCR, the repertoire was profiled, and TCRdb retains in-frame clones only, with some absent. The data contain 200,000 to 300,000 clones, 13% to 15% of them singletons. Sample: naive CD4+ T cells from blood. The receptors come from a woman between 40 and 55 years old in good health.

This sequence joins TRBV29-1 and TRBJ2-7; D is perhaps TRBD2 (5 bases). The germline V and J ends were trimmed by 4 bases and 3 bases, with 19 bases remaining between them. Germline values: CDR1 SQVTM, CDR2 ANQGSEA. The CDR3 contains 15 residues. The CDR3 DNA sequence: TGCAGCGTTGGCAAACTAGGGCAGGCCCTCTACGAGCAGTACTTC. Its translation is CSVGKLGQALYEQYF.

CDR3 region: CASMTGDTDTQYF. The CDR3 DNA follows: TGTGCCAGCATGACAGGGGATACAGATACGCAGTATTTT. The chain employs TRBV11-2 and TRBJ2-3; 8 nucleotides match TRBD1. This CDR3 has 13 amino acids. The V segment lost 7 bases and the J segment 3 bases; nucleotides outside the gene matches: 3. The V gene's germline CDR1 is SGHAT and CDR2 FQNNGV.